This TCR beta chain was captured in a study of blood T cell repertoires in COVID-19. About the study: Donors in Cohort 3 counted as recovered after two negative PCRs, clearance, or symptom resolution. Donors in the United States, Italy and Spain gave samples during acute or convalescent COVID-19.

How the authors handled the data: Reference gene primer amplification gave estimated nucleated cell counts. Generated by immunoSEQ multiplex PCR, the TCRdb table keeps only in-frame clones and is missing some. Clonal size and the V and J genes are those of that table, whereas D and trimming came from the DNA. Of more than 200,000 clones in the sample, roughly 84% were seen once. A note on this clone: One end of the junction varies from germline; a read error may be responsible.

This CDR3 region has 18 residues. Germline V gives CDR1 LNHNV, CDR2 YYDKDF (reference sequence). The TCR sequence derives from a man younger than 45 in a cohort exposed to, infected with or recovered from COVID-19 (not recorded which). Sequenced sample: PBMCs or T cells enriched from blood (not recorded which). The rearrangement joins TRBV15 to TRBJ2-1; maybe TRBD2 (5 bases). CDR3 DNA sequence: TGTGCCACCAGCAGAGATTCGAATAGCGAGGACTCCCACAATGAGCAGTTCTTC. Translating gives CATSRDSNSEDSHNEQFF.